This T cell receptor beta chain was recovered during a study of HIV-infected patients and healthy controls. The study's findings and limits: Compared with untreated HIV+ repertoires, healthy controls showed roughly threefold more distinct CDR3s and higher Shannon diversity.

Unmatched junction bases numbered 0, after V lost 4 bases and J lost 6 bases. CDR1 SEHNR and CDR2 FQNEAQ come from the germline V gene (reference sequence). The CDR3 runs to 12 residues. Whole blood was used without fractionation, so all unsorted peripheral T cells were included. The RNA source was an approximately 2.5 ml peripheral blood draw. Reverse transcription used approximately 500 ng RNA and constant-region primers for alpha and beta. Using multiplexing indices, alpha and beta chain libraries were generated apart by chain-specific third strand synthesis. Each cDNA molecule was barcoded, and a single primer pair amplified each chain. TCRdb called the 5' RACE reads again in MiXCR, with one record for every CDR3 protein. The table shows approximately 7,100 distinct CDR3 sequences, with 9% to 10% occurring only once. A note on this clonotype: The antigen is undetermined.

The TCR was taken from an adult with HIV infection. Sequencing used blood, obtained before antiretroviral therapy. This rearrangement joins TRBV7-9 to TRBJ2-7; 10 bases align to TRBD1. CDR3 in DNA: TGTGCCAGCAGCTGGACAGGGGGCGAGCAGTACTTC. Translated: CASSWTGGEQYF. The whole variable domain, filled in from reference TRBV7-9 and TRBJ2-7, reads DTGVSQNPRHKITKRGQNVTFRCDPISEHNRLYWYRQTLGQGPEFLTYFQNEAQLEKSRLLSDRFSAERPKGSFSTLEIQRTEQGDSAMYLCASSWTGGEQYFGPGTRLTVT.